This T cell receptor (beta chain) derives from a study of T cell responses to AZD1222 COVID-19 vaccine. Only in-frame clones appear in the TCRdb table, and some are missing; sequencing was by immunoSEQ multiplex PCR. In the table there are around 120,000 clones, roughly 91% of which are singletons. As concerns this clone: What it binds is not known.

Trimming removed 4 bases at V and 2 bases at J, with 14 bases between. Germline CDR1 MGHDK, CDR2 SYGVNS. This CDR3 spans 15 amino acids. Study-wide points: Repertoire sampling was restricted to post-peak T cell response timepoints. Among AZD1222 vaccinees, only six or seven were seropositive at baseline. Among spike-specific TCRs, nearly half reportedly target unmutated variant regions.

Material: peripheral blood, obtained 28 days after the second AZD1222 dose. This clonotype was obtained from an adult who received the AZD1222 COVID-19 vaccine. The chain uses TRBV25-1 and TRBJ1-1; D is perhaps TRBD1 (5 bases). The CDR3 DNA reads as TGTGCCAGCAGTGGCGGACAATTCGCTAACACTGAAGCTTTCTTT. Translating gives CASSGGQFANTEAFF.